Presented here are 9 T cell receptor beta chains from one specimen sequenced in a study of shared clonotypes between healthy human individuals (dated by TCRdb to about 2020). The library was made by the immunoSEQ multiplex PCR assay. The immuneACCESS repertoire file appears here via TCRdb, limited to in-frame rearrangements. These files lack a portion of the clones; in checked studies, under half of the deficit traces to unresolved V genes, and the cause of the others is not known. The sample data list about 2.4 million clones, and approximately 93% of these were observed just once. Together, the top ten hold 0.36% of the sample. Source material: naive CD4+ T cells from PBMCs. Explained via the paper, the cell subset or site label denotes: CD45RA+ positively selected. Receptors originate from a man between 18 and 35 years old in good health. Some clones in this sample may be carry-over from other donors' samples.

DNA for the CDR3: TGTGCCAGCAGCCCCGGGGGGGGGACCTACGAGCAGTACTTC. This codes for CASSPGGGTYEQYF. The chain employs TRBV5-6 and TRBJ2-7; 8 nucleotides match TRBD2. Germline assignment: CDR1 SGHDT and CDR2 YYEEEE. The CDR3 is made up of 14 amino acids. The V segment lost 4 bases and the J segment 2 bases; nucleotides outside the gene matches: 5.

On this clone: Other DNA sequences in the sample encode the same CDR3. The chain has TRBV2 and TRBJ2-7; D is unclear. Trimming took 6 bases from V and 6 from J, leaving 9 bases between them. The germline gives CDR1 SNHLY, CDR2 FYNNEI. The length of the CDR3 is 11 residues. The CDR3 bases are TGTGCCAGCAGCACTGTCGGCGAGCAGTACTTC. As protein: CASSTVGEQYF. The full variable domain, rest sourced from reference TRBV2 and TRBJ2-7, is EPEVTQTPSHQVTQMGQEVILRCVPISNHLYFYWYRQILGQKVEFLVSFYNNEISEKSEIFDDQFSVERPDGSNFTLKIRSTKLEDSAMYFCASSTVGEQYFGPGTRLTVT.

This clone came up once. Other DNA variants within this sample encode the same CDR3. The chain links TRBV9 to TRBJ2-5; TRBD1 matches at 7 bases. The V and J ends lost 3 bases and 5 bases, in that order; junction bases with no gene match: 4. The CDR3 contains 13 residues. The germline CDR1 and CDR2 sequences are SGDLS and YYNGEE. The CDR3 DNA reads as TGTGCCAGCAGCGGACAGGGACGGGAGACCCAGTACTTC. Amino acid sequence: CASSGQGRETQYF.

This clone appeared once. The rearrangement links TRBV5-1 to TRBJ2-2, with 8 bases lining up with TRBD1. The CDR3 is 16 residues long. Germline V lookup: CDR1 SGHRS, CDR2 YFSETQ. The junction had 8 bases not matched to a gene; V was cut back by 4 bases and J by 3 bases. CDR3 in DNA: TGCGCCAGCAGCCCCAACAGGGGGTTGGACACCGGGGAGCTGTTTTTT. As protein: CASSPNRGLDTGELFF.

The chain uses TRBV10-2 and TRBJ2-7; D is perhaps TRBD2 (6 bases). The germline gives CDR1 WSHSY, CDR2 SAAADI. Trimming took off 8 bases at V and 4 bases at J, with 15 bases between the two ends. The CDR3 covers 13 residues. CDR3 amino acids: CASGNGRAYEQYF. The DNA of the CDR3 is TGCGCCAGCGGGAACGGGAGAGCATACGAGCAGTACTTC.

The chain is built from TRBV5-4 and TRBJ2-2; D gene uncertain. This CDR3 has 16 amino acids. Looked up from germline, CDR1 is SGHNT and CDR2 is YYREEE (reference sequence). V was pared by 5 bases and J by 4 bases, with 18 bases between. The DNA for the CDR3 is TGTGCCAGCAGAGATGGCTCTACGAGGAGCACCGGGGAGCTGTTTTTT. This sequence encodes CASRDGSTRSTGELFF.

The chain has TRBV14 and TRBJ1-1; no firm D call. This CDR3 spans 13 amino acids. V lost 4 bases and J 4 bases, leaving 10 bases between the germline ends. Germline lookup yields CDR1 SGHDN and CDR2 FVKESK. The CDR3 DNA reads as TGTGCCAGCAGCCTTAGACTGGGCACTGAAGCTTTCTTT. Translation: CASSLRLGTEAFF. The whole variable domain, filled in from reference TRBV14 and TRBJ1-1, reads EAGVTQFPSHSVIEKGQTVTLRCDPISGHDNLYWYRRVMGKEIKFLLHFVKESKQDESGMPNNRFLAERTGGTYSTLKVQPAELEDSGVYFCASSLRLGTEAFFGQGTRLTVV.

The chain employs TRBV4-2 and TRBJ2-3; D is possibly TRBD1 (6 bases). The germline CDR1 and CDR2 sequences are LGHNA and YNFKEQ. This CDR3 spans 17 amino acids. Trimming removed 3 bases from V and 0 bases from J, with 16 bases in between. Written as DNA, the CDR3 is TGTGCCAGCAGCCATAAAGCGACAGGCGCTAGCACAGATACGCAGTATTTT. It yields the protein CASSHKATGASTDTQYF.

The gene calls are TRBV7-9 and TRBJ2-1; 13 nucleotides match TRBD2. The junction had 5 bases not matched to a gene; V was cut back by 5 bases and J by 7 bases. In germline, CDR1 is SEHNR, CDR2 FQNEAQ (reference sequence). There are 15 residues in the CDR3. This chain's CDR3 is CASSQTSGRANEQFF. The DNA for the CDR3 is TGTGCCAGCAGCCAAACTAGCGGGAGGGCGAATGAGCAGTTCTTC.